Below, 3 T cell receptor beta chains from the same sample are listed, as sequenced in a study of blood T cell repertoires in COVID-19. TCRdb's copy holds only in-frame clones and misses some; the assay was immunoSEQ multiplex PCR. Found here are roughly 140,000 clones, 85% to 90% of them singletons; the top ten hold 2.3%. The material sequenced was peripheral blood. These receptors came from a human donor in a cohort sampled during active COVID-19.

The V call is TRBV11-2, the J call TRBJ2-7; no definite D call. The length of the CDR3 is 13 residues. Germline assignment: CDR1 SGHAT and CDR2 FQNNGV. V was cut by 3 bases and J by 1 base, with 7 bases left in between. Written as DNA, the CDR3 is TGTGCCAGCAGCTTGGAGCCTTCCTACGAGCAGTACTTC. This encodes CASSLEPSYEQYF. Full variable domain (missing parts from reference TRBV11-2 and TRBJ2-7): EAGVAQSPRYKIIEKRQSVAFWCNPISGHATLYWYQQILGQGPKLLIQFQNNGVVDDSQLPKDRFSAERLKGVDSTLKIQPAKLEDSAVYLCASSLEPSYEQYFGPGTRLTVT.

The chain joins TRBV4-3 to TRBJ2-7; D possibly corresponds to TRBD1 (5 bases). Germline V gene data show CDR1 as LGHNA and CDR2 as YSLEER. Trimming removed 0 bases at V and 4 bases at J, with 10 bases between. The CDR3 extends over 14 amino acids. Here the CDR3 reads CASSQEPGKYEQYF. For the CDR3, the DNA is TGCGCCAGCAGCCAAGAACCAGGGAAGTACGAGCAGTACTTC.

The CDR3 region is CATSVPSGGSYNEQFF. The CDR3 nucleotides are TGTGCCACCAGTGTTCCTAGCGGTGGCTCCTACAATGAGCAGTTCTTC. V gene TRBV24-1 combines with J gene TRBJ2-1; 7 nucleotides agree with TRBD2. CDR3 length: 16 residues. V dropped 5 bases and J dropped 0; count of bases not matched to a gene: 6. Per germline, CDR1 KGHDR and CDR2 SFDVKD.